The 21 T cell receptor beta chains reported below all come from one sample, sequenced in a study of blood T cells in healthy people across ages. For the second PCR, which ran for roughly 6 to 11 cycles, a sample-barcoded 5' primer and a J-beta primer mix were used. Each CDR3 protein gets one entry after TCRdb re-called the 5' RACE reads with MiXCR. Of some 710,000 distinct CDR3 sequences in the sample, around 45% were seen once. The sample consisted of blood. These receptors were obtained from a man older than 75 in good health.

This clonotype was seen once. V is TRBV10-3 and J is TRBJ2-5; 9 nucleotides align to TRBD2. V shed 6 bases and J 4 bases; nucleotides not matched to a gene: 27. The CDR3 length is 21 residues. CDR1 is ENHRY and CDR2 is SYGVKD in the germline V gene. CDR3 sequence: CAISKRGLAGPGVKGGETQYF. The CDR3 DNA follows: TGTGCCATCAGCAAAAGGGGACTAGCTGGTCCGGGTGTTAAGGGAGGAGAGACCCAGTACTTC.

The V gene is TRBV29-1, the J gene TRBJ2-4, with D perhaps matching TRBD1 (6 bases). Trimming removed 6 bases from V and 6 bases from J, with 12 bases in between. This CDR3 is built from 12 residues. Germline assignment: CDR1 SQVTM and CDR2 ANQGSEA. The CDR3 is CSVRQAGNIQYF. CDR3 sequence (DNA): TGCAGCGTAAGACAGGCTGGAAACATTCAGTACTTC.

Comment on this clonotype: An end of the junction differs from the germline gene, which may be a read error. The J gene is TRBJ2-6, the V gene TRBV2, with D maybe TRBD2 (6 bases). CDR3 length: 17 residues. Germline V gene data show CDR1 as SNHLY and CDR2 as FYNNEI. CDR3 protein: CASSATGGETGADVLTF. The CDR3, as DNA: TGTGCCAGCAGTGCAACAGGAGGGGAAACTGGGGCCGACGTCCTGACTTTC. The full variable domain, with the rest looked up from reference TRBV2 and TRBJ2-6, is EPEVTQTPSHQVTQMGQEVILRCVPISNHLYFYWYRQILGQKVEFLVSFYNNEISEKSEIFDDQFSVERPDGSNFTLKIRSTKLEDSAMYFCASSATGGETGADVLTFGAGSRLTVL.

This clonotype was counted ten times or more. The chain combines TRBV5-1 with TRBJ2-1, with D perhaps matching TRBD2 (6 bases). The CDR3 is 14 amino acids. CDR1 and CDR2 (germline): SGHRS, YFSETQ. Trimming stripped 4 bases from V and 8 bases from J, with 16 bases between. The DNA for the CDR3 is TGCGCCAGCAGCCGGACTATTTCATACGATGAGCAGTTCTTC. It translates to CASSRTISYDEQFF.

The gene calls are TRBV9 and TRBJ2-3; 7 bases line up with TRBD1. Per germline, CDR1 SGDLS and CDR2 YYNGEE. The CDR3 has 15 amino acids. With 0 bases clipped from V and 3 bases from J, the junction kept 4 bases outside the gene matches. The CDR3 sequence: CASSVAVTGTDTQYF. CDR3 coding DNA: TGTGCCAGCAGCGTAGCCGTGACAGGGACAGATACGCAGTATTTT.

This clonotype has a count of ten or more. This chain joins TRBV7-2 and TRBJ2-1, with TRBD2 matching over 10 bases. CDR3 length equals 15 residues. Per germline, CDR1 SGHTA and CDR2 FQGNSA. V dropped 8 bases and J dropped 4; count of bases not matched to a gene: 8. CDR3 sequence reads: CASSRTSGGYNEQFF. In nucleotides, the CDR3 is TGTGCCAGCTCCAGGACTAGCGGAGGATACAATGAGCAGTTCTTC.

This clonotype has a count of ten or more. The J gene is TRBJ2-1, the V gene TRBV29-1, with no clear D. V was cut by 1 base and J by 6 bases, with 16 bases left in between. Germline CDR1 and CDR2: SQVTM and ANQGSEA. CDR3 length equals 15 residues. CDR3 sequence (DNA): TGCAGCGTTGAAGGGCGGTTAGGGTTAGGCAATGAGCAGTTCTTC. Protein: CSVEGRLGLGNEQFF.

In this sample, this clonotype turned up once. The CDR3 bases are TGTGCCAGCAGTGGGACTCAAGAGACCCAGTACTTC. This codes for CASSGTQETQYF. This chain joins TRBV6-6 and TRBJ2-5; D may be TRBD2 (6 bases). CDR3 size: 12 residues. V was pared by 5 bases and J by 2 bases, with 6 bases between. Germline assignment: CDR1 MNHNY and CDR2 SVGAGI (reference sequence).

J is TRBJ2-1 and V is TRBV9; possibly TRBD2 for D (6 bases). CDR1 is SGDLS and CDR2 is YYNGEE in the germline V gene. The CDR3 extends over 13 amino acids. Deletions cut 1 base from V and 5 bases from J, with 7 bases between. CDR3 residues: CASSVSGDNEQFF. The CDR3 DNA is TGTGCCAGCAGCGTATCGGGAGACAATGAGCAGTTCTTC. The complete variable domain, with remaining parts taken from reference TRBV9 and TRBJ2-1, reads DSGVTQTPKHLITATGQRVTLRCSPRSGDLSVYWYQQSLDQGLQFLIQYYNGEERAKGNILERFSAQQFPDLHSELNLSSLELGDSALYFCASSVSGDNEQFFGPGTRLTVL.

In its sample, this clonotype was seen once. The chain is built from TRBV12-3 or TRBV12-4 and TRBJ2-7, with D uncertain. This CDR3 comprises 12 residues. With 5 bases removed from V and 4 bases from J, the gap between germline ends came to 9 bases. Here the CDR3 reads CASSPKAYEQYF. The CDR3 bases are TGTGCCAGCAGTCCCAAGGCGTACGAGCAGTACTTC.

The chain links TRBV14 to TRBJ1-4; possible D gene TRBD1, 5 bases. Germline assignment: CDR1 SGHDN and CDR2 FVKESK. CDR3 size: 15 residues. The ends were cut back, 4 bases at V and 5 bases at J, with 14 bases in the middle. CDR3 DNA: TGTGCCAGCAGCCCGCCGGGACTGAGGAATGAAAAACTGTTTTTT. Its translation is CASSPPGLRNEKLFF.

This clonotype appeared a few times. V and J are TRBV12-3 or TRBV12-4 and TRBJ1-5; a weak D match, TRBD1 (5 bases). The CDR3 contains 17 residues. V was trimmed by 7 bases and J by 0 bases, leaving 19 bases between them. CDR3 region: CASNQRRGDYSNQPQHF. The CDR3 DNA reads as TGTGCCAGCAATCAGAGGAGGGGTGACTATAGCAATCAGCCCCAGCATTTT.

The chain carries TRBV7-9 and TRBJ2-5; D tentatively fits TRBD1 or TRBD2 (5 bases each). V gave up 6 bases and J gave up 5 bases, with 19 bases separating them. CDR1 and CDR2 from the germline V gene are SEHNR and FQNEAQ (reference sequence). The length of the CDR3 is 15 residues. CDR3: CASRLRDSWGETQYF. In DNA form, the CDR3 reads TGTGCCAGCAGACTACGTGACAGTTGGGGGGAGACCCAGTACTTC.

This rearrangement joins TRBV11-3 to TRBJ2-5, with TRBD1 identical over 8 bases. The closer fit of TRBJ2-1 to the DNA end suggests the J call may be wrong. This CDR3 comprises 15 residues. Germline CDR1 and CDR2: SGHNT and YENEEA. In DNA form, the CDR3 reads TGTGCCAGCAGCTTAAGGACAGGGAAGCAAGAGACCCAGTTCTTC. Protein sequence: CASSLRTGKQETQFF.

The table lists this clonotype with a few counts. This chain connects TRBV2 to TRBJ2-7, with D uncertain. Germline CDR1 and CDR2: SNHLY and FYNNEI. The CDR3 is 15 residues long. Trimming shortened V by 2 bases and J by 2 bases, and 13 bases separated the two germline ends. The DNA of the CDR3 is TGTGCCAGCAGTGAAACCGCGACGGTAACCTACGAGCAGTACTTC. As protein: CASSETATVTYEQYF.

This clonotype has at least ten counts. V is TRBV29-1 and J is TRBJ2-7; D may be TRBD2 (5 bases). This CDR3 comprises 14 residues. The ends were cut back, 4 bases at V and 4 bases at J, with 17 bases in the middle. The germline V gene encodes CDR1 SQVTM and CDR2 ANQGSEA. The CDR3 nucleotides read TGCAGCGTTGGAAACCGGGAAACCGGATACGAGCAGTACTTC. This gives the protein CSVGNRETGYEQYF.

A word on this clonotype: A much larger clone differs by one base, so this may be a read error. The chain is built from TRBV7-2 and TRBJ1-2, with D unclear. The CDR3 has 14 residues. Germline V gene sequence: CDR1 SGHTA, CDR2 FQGNSA. Between the trimmed V and J ends, which lost 5 bases and 4 bases, there was a span of 14 bases. DNA of the CDR3: TGTGCCAGCAGCGCGGCAGGATCTATCTATGGCTACACCTTC. It yields the protein CASSAAGSIYGYTF. The whole variable domain, filled in from reference TRBV7-2 and TRBJ1-2, reads GAGVSQSPSNKVTEKGKDVELRCDPISGHTALYWYRQSLGQGLEFLIYFQGNSAPDKSGLPSDRFSAERTGGSVSTLTIQRTQQEDSAVYLCASSAAGSIYGYTFGSGTRLTVV.

There are a few counts of this clonotype. The chain has TRBV15 and TRBJ2-6; 7 bases fit TRBD1. Germline CDR1 and CDR2: LNHNV and YYDKDF (reference sequence). The CDR3 is 16 amino acids. V trimming: 3 bases; J trimming: 2 bases; junction bases outside the gene matches: 4. CDR3: CATSRFDRAGANVLTF. The CDR3 DNA reads TGTGCCACCAGCAGGTTTGACAGGGCTGGGGCCAACGTCCTGACTTTC.

This clonotype was observed at least ten times. V usage is TRBV12-3 or TRBV12-4 and J usage is TRBJ2-3; 10 bases line up with TRBD2. CDR3 size: 17 residues. The V gene end was trimmed by 1 base and the J gene end by 2 bases; junction bases not matched to a gene: 6. CDR3 loop: CASSLDSSGRVTDTQYF. The CDR3 bases are TGTGCCAGCAGTTTAGATTCTAGCGGGAGAGTCACAGATACGCAGTATTTT.

Remarks on this clonotype: Since a much larger clone is just one base distant, this may be a read error. The chain carries TRBV12-3 or TRBV12-4 and TRBJ2-7; D is ambiguous. The V gene lost 6 bases and the J gene lost 7 bases, with 22 bases spanning the gap. The CDR3 runs 15 residues. The CDR3 nucleotides read TGTGCCAGCAGGCGGAGCCGAAACCCTTACAGTGAGCAGTACTTC. It is translated as CASRRSRNPYSEQYF.

J is TRBJ2-3 and V is TRBV15; D may be TRBD2 (5 bases). Trimming removed 0 bases from V and 2 bases from J, with 15 bases in between. The germline gives CDR1 LNHNV, CDR2 YYDKDF (reference sequence). The CDR3 is 17 amino acids. CDR3: CATSRDLTTSTTDTQYF. CDR3 sequence (DNA): TGTGCCACCAGCAGAGATCTGACTACCAGCACCACAGATACGCAGTATTTT.